This T cell receptor beta chain was recorded in a study of cytotoxic CD8 clonotypes in ibrutinib-treated CLL. Concerning this clone itself: Its target is unknown.

Study outcomes and limitations: Sampling time points were not equivalent between sustained-remission and progressing patients.

The sequencing depth, 1 in 200,000 to 1 in 1 million T cells, was the target. Libraries were prepared by immunoSEQ multiplex PCR; TCRdb keeps only in-frame clonotypes and omits some of them. The table has about 45,000 clones, 65% seen once. Germline CDR1 is SGHRS and CDR2 is YFSETQ. The length of the CDR3 is 12 residues. Between the trimmed V and J ends, which lost 5 bases and 6 bases, there was a span of 11 bases. The material was PBMCs, obtained after 24 months of ibrutinib treatment. The sequence came from a human donor with chronic lymphocytic leukemia. This rearrangement joins TRBV5-1 to TRBJ1-2, with a tentative D call TRBD1 (6 bases). The CDR3 DNA sequence: TGCGCCAGCAGATCATGGACAGATGGCTACACCTTC. This encodes CASRSWTDGYTF.